The entry that follows covers one T cell receptor (beta chain) sequence. Clones were sequenced by immunoSEQ multiplex PCR, and TCRdb holds only the in-frame ones, with some missing. The sample yields fewer than 100,000 clones, roughly three quarters seen once. These data are taken from a study of blood T cell repertoires in COVID-19. Overall study: The United States, Italy and Spain supplied acute and convalescent COVID-19 samples.

Germline V gives CDR1 LGHDT, CDR2 YNNKEL (reference sequence). Trimming stripped 3 bases from V and 5 bases from J, with 8 bases between. The CDR3 has 13 residues. The gene calls are TRBV3-1 (or the pseudogene TRBV3-2) and TRBJ2-1; D perhaps matches TRBD1 (5 bases). What was sequenced was peripheral blood. The sequence was collected from a human donor in a cohort sampled during active COVID-19. Here the CDR3 DNA reads TGTGCCAGCAGCCAGGACAACCACAATGAGCAGTTCTTC. Translated: CASSQDNHNEQFF.